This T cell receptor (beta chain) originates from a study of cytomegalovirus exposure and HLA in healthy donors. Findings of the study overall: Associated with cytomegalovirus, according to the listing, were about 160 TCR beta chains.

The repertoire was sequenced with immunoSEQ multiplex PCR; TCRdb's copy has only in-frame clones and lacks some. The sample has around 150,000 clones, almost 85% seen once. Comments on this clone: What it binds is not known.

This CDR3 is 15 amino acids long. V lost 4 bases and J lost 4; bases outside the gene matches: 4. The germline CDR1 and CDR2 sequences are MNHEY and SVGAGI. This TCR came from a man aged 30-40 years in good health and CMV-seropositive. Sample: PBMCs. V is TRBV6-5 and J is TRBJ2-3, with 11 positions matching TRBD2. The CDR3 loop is CASSWSTSGADTQYF. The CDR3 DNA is TGTGCCAGCAGTTGGTCGACTAGCGGGGCAGATACGCAGTATTTT.